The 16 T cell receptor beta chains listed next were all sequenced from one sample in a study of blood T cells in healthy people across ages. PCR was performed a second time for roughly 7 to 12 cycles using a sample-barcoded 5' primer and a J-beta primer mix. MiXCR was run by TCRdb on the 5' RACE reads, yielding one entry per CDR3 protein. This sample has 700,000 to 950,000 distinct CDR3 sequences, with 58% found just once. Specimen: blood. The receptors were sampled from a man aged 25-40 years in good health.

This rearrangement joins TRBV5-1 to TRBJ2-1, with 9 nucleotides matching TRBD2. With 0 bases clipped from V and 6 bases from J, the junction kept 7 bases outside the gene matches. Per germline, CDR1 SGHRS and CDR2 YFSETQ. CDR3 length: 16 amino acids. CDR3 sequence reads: CASSLEGGLAGNEQFF. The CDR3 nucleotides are TGCGCCAGCAGCTTGGAAGGGGGACTAGCAGGCAATGAGCAGTTCTTC.

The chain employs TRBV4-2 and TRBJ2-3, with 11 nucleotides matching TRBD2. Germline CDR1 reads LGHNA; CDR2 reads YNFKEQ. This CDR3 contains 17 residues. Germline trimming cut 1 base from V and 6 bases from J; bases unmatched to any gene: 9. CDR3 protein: CASSQGASGGNVDTQYF. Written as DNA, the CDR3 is TGTGCCAGCAGCCAAGGGGCTAGCGGGGGGAATGTCGATACGCAGTATTTT.

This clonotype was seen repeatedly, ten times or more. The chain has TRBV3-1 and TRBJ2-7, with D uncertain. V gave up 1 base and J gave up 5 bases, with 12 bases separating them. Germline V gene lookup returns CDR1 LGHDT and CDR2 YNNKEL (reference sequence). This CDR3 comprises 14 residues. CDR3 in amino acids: CASSQARTTDEQYF. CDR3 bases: TGTGCCAGCAGCCAAGCTAGGACGACGGACGAGCAGTACTTC.

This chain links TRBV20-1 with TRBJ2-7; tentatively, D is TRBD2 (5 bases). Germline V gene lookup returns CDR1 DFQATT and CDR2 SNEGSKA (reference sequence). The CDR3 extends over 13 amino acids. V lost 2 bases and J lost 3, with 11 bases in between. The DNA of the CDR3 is TGCAGTGCTAGACCTACGGGATTCTACGAGCAGTACTTC. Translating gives CSARPTGFYEQYF.

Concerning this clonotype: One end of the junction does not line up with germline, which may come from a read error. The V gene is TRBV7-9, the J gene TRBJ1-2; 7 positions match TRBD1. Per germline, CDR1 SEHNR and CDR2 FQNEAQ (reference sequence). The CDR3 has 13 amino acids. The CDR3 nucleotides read TGTGCCAGCAGCTACGGGACAGTCGATGGCTGCACCTTC. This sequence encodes CASSYGTVDGCTF.

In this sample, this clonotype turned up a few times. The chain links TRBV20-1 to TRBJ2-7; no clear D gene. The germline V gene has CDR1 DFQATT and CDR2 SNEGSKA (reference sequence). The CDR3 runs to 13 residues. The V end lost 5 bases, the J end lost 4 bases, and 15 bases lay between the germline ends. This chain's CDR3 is CSAPDWAVYEQYF. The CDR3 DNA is TGCAGTGCTCCCGACTGGGCTGTTTACGAGCAGTACTTC.

CDR3 loop: CASSQGAGAYEQYF. CDR3 DNA sequence: TGTGCCAGCAGCCAAGGGGCGGGGGCCTACGAGCAGTACTTC. The J gene is TRBJ2-7, the V gene TRBV3-1, with TRBD2 matching 7 bases. The CDR3 contains 14 residues. Germline CDR1 reads LGHDT; CDR2 reads YNNKEL (reference sequence). V shed 1 base and J 2 bases; nucleotides not matched to a gene: 2.

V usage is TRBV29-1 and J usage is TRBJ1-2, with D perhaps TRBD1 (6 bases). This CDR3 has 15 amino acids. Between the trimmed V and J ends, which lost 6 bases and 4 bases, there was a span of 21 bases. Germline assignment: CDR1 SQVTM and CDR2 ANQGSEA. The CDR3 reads CSVGQRRGGVYGYTF. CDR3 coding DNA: TGCAGCGTCGGACAGCGTAGAGGGGGGGTCTATGGCTACACCTTC. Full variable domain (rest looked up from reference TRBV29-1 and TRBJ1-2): SAVISQKPSRDICQRGTSLTIQCQVDSQVTMMFWYRQQPGQSLTLIATANQGSEATYESGFVIDKFPISRPNLTFSTLTVSNMSPEDSSIYLCSVGQRRGGVYGYTFGSGTRLTVV.

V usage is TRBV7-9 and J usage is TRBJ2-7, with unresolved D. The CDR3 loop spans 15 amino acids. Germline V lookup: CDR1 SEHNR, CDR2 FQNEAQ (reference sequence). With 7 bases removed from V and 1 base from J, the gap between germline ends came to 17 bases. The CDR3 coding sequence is TGTGCCAGCAACTTCATAGGCCGAAATTCCTACGAGCAGTACTTC. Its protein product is CASNFIGRNSYEQYF.

The CDR3 region has the DNA TGTGCCAGCAGCCGGGACGGACAGCAAGAGACCCAGTACTTC. It codes for CASSRDGQQETQYF. The genes are TRBV4-2 and TRBJ2-5, with a possible D match to TRBD1 (6 bases). This CDR3 contains 14 residues. CDR1 is LGHNA and CDR2 is YNFKEQ in the germline V gene. Trimming cost V 4 bases and J 2 bases, with 11 bases left between them.

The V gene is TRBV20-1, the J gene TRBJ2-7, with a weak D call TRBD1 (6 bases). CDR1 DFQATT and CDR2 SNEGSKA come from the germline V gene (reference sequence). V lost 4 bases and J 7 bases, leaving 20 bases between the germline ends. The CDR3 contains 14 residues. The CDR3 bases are TGCAGTGCTACCCCTGCGACAGGTCTTACGGAGCAGTACTTC. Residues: CSATPATGLTEQYF.

CDR3: CASSWRGGSNEQFF. CDR3 in DNA: TGTGCCAGCAGCTGGCGGGGGGGCTCAAATGAGCAGTTCTTC. This chain joins TRBV14 and TRBJ2-1; 9 bases map to TRBD2. V trimming: 5 bases; J trimming: 7 bases; junction bases outside the gene matches: 6. This CDR3 has 14 residues. CDR1 SGHDN and CDR2 FVKESK come from the germline V gene. The full variable domain, rest sourced from reference TRBV14 and TRBJ2-1, is EAGVTQFPSHSVIEKGQTVTLRCDPISGHDNLYWYRRVMGKEIKFLLHFVKESKQDESGMPNNRFLAERTGGTYSTLKVQPAELEDSGVYFCASSWRGGSNEQFFGPGTRLTVL.

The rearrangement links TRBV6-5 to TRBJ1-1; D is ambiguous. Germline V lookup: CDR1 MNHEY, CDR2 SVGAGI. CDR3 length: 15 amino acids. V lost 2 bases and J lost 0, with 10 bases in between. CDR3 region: CASSYMAGVNTEAFF. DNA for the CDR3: TGTGCCAGCAGTTACATGGCAGGAGTGAACACTGAAGCTTTCTTT.

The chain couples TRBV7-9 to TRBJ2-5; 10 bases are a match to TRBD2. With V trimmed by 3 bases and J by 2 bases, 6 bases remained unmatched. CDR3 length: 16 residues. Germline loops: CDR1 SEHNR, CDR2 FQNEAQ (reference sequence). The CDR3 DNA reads TGTGCCAGCAGCTTCGGGACTAGCGCAGAACAAGAGACCCAGTACTTC. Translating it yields CASSFGTSAEQETQYF.

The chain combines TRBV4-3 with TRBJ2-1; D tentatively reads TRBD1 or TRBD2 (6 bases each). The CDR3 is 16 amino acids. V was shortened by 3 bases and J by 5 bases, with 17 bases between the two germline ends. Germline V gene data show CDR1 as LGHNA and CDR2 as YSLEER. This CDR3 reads CASSHLTLRGDNEQFF. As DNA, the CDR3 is TGCGCCAGCAGCCACCTGACCCTTAGGGGGGACAATGAGCAGTTCTTC.

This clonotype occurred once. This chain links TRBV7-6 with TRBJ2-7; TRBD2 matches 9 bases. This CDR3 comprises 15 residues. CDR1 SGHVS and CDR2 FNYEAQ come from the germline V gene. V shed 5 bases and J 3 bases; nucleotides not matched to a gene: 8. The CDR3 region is CASSGPGLALYEQYF. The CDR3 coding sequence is TGTGCCAGCAGCGGACCGGGACTAGCTCTCTACGAGCAGTACTTC.